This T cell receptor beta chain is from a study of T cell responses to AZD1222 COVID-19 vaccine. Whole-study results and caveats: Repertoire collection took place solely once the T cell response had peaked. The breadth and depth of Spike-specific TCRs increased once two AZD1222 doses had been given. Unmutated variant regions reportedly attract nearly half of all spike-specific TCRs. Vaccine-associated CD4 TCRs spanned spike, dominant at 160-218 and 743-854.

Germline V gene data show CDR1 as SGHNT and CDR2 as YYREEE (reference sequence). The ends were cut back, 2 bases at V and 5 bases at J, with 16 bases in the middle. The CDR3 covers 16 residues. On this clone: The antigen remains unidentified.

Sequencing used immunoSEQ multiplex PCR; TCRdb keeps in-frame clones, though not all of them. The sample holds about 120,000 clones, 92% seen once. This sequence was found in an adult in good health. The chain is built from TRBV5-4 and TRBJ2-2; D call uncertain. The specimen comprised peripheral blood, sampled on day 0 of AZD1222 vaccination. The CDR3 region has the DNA TGTGCCAGCAGCTTCCTCCAGGAAGCTAGAACCGGGGAGCTGTTTTTT. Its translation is CASSFLQEARTGELFF.